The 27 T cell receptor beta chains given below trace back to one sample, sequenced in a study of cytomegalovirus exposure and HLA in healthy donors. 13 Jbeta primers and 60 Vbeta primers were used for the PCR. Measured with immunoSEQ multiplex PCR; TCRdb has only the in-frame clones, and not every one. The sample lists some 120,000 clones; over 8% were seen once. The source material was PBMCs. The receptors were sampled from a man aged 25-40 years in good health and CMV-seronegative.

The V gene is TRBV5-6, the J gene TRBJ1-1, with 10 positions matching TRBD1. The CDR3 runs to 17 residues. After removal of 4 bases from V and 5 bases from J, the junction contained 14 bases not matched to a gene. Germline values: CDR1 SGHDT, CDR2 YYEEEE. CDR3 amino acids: CASSATGGSLVVTEAFF. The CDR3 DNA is TGTGCCAGCAGCGCGACAGGGGGCAGCCTGGTTGTAACTGAAGCTTTCTTT. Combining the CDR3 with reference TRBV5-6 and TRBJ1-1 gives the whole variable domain DAGVTQSPTHLIKTRGQQVTLRCSPKSGHDTVSWYQQALGQGPQFIFQYYEEEERQRGNFPDRFSGHQFPNYSSELNVNALLLGDSALYLCASSATGGSLVVTEAFFGQGTRLTVV.

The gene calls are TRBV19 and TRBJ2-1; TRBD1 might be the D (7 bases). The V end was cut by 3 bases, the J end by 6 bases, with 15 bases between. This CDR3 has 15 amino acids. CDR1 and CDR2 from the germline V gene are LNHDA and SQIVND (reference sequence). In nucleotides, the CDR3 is TGTGCCAGTAGTATTCAGGGGGGCAACTTCAATGAGCAGTTCTTC. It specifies CASSIQGGNFNEQFF.

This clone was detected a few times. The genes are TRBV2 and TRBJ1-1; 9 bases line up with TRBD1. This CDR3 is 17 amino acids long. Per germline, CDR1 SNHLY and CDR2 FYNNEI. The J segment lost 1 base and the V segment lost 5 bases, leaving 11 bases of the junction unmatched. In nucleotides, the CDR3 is TGTGCCAGCAGTTCTAACCCGGGACAGGGTACGAACACTGAAGCTTTCTTT. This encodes CASSSNPGQGTNTEAFF.

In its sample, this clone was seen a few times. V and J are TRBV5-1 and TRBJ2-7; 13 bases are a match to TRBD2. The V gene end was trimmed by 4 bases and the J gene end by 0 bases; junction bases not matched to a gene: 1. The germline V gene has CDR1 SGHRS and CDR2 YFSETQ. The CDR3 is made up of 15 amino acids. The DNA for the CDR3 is TGCGCCAGCAGCAGACTAGCGGGAGGCTCCTACGAGCAGTACTTC. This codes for CASSRLAGGSYEQYF.

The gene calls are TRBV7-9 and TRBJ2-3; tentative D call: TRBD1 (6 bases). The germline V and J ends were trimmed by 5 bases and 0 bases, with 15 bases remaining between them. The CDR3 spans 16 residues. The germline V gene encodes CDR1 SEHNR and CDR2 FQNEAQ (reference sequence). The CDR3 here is CASSQDRSTSTDTQYF. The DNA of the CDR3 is TGTGCCAGCAGCCAAGACAGGTCTACTAGCACAGATACGCAGTATTTT.

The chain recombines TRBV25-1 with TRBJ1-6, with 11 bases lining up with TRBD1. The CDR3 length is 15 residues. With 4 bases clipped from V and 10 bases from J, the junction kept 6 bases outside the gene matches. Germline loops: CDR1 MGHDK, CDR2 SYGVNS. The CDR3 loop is CASSARTGGRSPLHF. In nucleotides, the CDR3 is TGTGCCAGCAGTGCAAGGACAGGGGGCCGATCACCCCTCCACTTT.

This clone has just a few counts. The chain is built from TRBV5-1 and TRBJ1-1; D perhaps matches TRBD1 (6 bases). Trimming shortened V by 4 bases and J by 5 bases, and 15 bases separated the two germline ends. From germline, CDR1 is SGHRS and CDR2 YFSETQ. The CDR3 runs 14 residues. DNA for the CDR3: TGCGCCAGCAGCCTTGGGGGCACGAGGACTGAAGCTTTCTTT. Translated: CASSLGGTRTEAFF.

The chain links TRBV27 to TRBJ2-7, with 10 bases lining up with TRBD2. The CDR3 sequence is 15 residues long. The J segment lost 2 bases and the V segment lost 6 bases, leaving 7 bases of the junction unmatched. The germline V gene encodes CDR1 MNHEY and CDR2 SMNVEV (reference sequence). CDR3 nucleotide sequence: TGTGCCAGCAGGTCGCCTAGCGGGAGAACCTACGAGCAGTACTTC. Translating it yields CASRSPSGRTYEQYF.

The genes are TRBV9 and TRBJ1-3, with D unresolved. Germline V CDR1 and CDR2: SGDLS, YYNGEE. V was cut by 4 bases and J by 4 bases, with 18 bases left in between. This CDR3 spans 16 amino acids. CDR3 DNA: TGTGCCAGCAGCCTTTCCGTTTGGGGAGGAGGAAACACCATATATTTT. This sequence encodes CASSLSVWGGGNTIYF.

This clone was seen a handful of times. CDR3 residues: CAWTPTGTGGYEQYF. CDR3 coding DNA: TGTGCCTGGACCCCGACCGGGACAGGGGGCTACGAGCAGTACTTC. This rearrangement joins TRBV30 to TRBJ2-7, with 11 bases fitting TRBD1. Per germline, CDR1 GTSNPN and CDR2 SVGIG (reference sequence). Trimming removed 4 bases from V and 3 bases from J; junction bases left unmatched: 8. The CDR3 loop spans 15 amino acids.

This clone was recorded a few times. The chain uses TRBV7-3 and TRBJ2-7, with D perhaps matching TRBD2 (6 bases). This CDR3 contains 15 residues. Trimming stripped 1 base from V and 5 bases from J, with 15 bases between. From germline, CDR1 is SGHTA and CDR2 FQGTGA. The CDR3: CASSLNTGRGHEQYF. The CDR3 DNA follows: TGTGCCAGCAGCTTAAATACCGGGAGAGGTCACGAGCAGTACTTC.

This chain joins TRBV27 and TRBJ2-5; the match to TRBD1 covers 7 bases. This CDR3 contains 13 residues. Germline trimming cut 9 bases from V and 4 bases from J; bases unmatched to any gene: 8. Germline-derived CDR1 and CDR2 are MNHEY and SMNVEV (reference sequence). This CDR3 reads CARGQLSRETQYF. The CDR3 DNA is TGTGCCAGGGGACAGTTATCCCGAGAGACCCAGTACTTC.

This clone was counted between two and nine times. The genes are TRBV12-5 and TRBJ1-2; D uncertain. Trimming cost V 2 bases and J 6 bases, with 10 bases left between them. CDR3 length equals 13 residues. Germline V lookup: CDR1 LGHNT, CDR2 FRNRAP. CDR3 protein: CASGLLYSHGYTF. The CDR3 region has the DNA TGTGCTAGTGGTTTGTTATACTCCCATGGCTACACCTTC.

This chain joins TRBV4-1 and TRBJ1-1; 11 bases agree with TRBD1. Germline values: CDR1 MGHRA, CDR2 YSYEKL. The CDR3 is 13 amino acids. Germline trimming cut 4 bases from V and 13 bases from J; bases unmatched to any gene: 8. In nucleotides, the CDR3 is TGCGCCAGCAGCCTACGGGACAGGGGGTCGGTTTTCTTT. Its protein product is CASSLRDRGSVFF.

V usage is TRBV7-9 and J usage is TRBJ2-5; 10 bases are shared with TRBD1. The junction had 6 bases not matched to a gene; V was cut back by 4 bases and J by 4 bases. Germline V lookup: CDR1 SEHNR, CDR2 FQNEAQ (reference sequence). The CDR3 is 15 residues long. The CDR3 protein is CASSYRDRGVETQYF. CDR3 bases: TGTGCCAGCAGCTACCGGGACAGGGGTGTAGAGACCCAGTACTTC.

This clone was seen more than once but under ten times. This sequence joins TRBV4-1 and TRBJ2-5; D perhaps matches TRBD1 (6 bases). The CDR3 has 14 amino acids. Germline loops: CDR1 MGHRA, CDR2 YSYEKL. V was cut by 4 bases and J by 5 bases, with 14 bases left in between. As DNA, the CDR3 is TGCGCCAGCAGCCTACAGGGAGCTGGGGAGACCCAGTACTTC. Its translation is CASSLQGAGETQYF.

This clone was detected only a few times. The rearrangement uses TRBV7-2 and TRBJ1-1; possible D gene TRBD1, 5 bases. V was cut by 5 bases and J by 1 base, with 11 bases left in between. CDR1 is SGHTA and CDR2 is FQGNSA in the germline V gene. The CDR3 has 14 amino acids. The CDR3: CASSLGRGNTEAFF. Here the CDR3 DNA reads TGTGCCAGCAGCCTGGGAAGGGGGAACACTGAAGCTTTCTTT.

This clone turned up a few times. The CDR3 DNA follows: TGCGCCAGCAGCCAAGTTTACCCGGGACTAGTTGACACCGGGGAGCTGTTTTTT. It translates to CASSQVYPGLVDTGELFF. This chain joins TRBV4-3 and TRBJ2-2; TRBD2 agrees at 8 bases. The germline V gene has CDR1 LGHNA and CDR2 YSLEER. CDR3 size: 18 residues. Trimming cost V 1 base and J 3 bases; bases outside gene matches: 10.

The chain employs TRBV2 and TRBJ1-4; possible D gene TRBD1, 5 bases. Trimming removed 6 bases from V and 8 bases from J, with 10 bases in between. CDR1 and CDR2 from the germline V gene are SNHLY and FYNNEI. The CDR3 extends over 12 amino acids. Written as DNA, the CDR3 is TGTGCCAGCAGGCAGGGAAACGAAAAACTGTTTTTT. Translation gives CASRQGNEKLFF.

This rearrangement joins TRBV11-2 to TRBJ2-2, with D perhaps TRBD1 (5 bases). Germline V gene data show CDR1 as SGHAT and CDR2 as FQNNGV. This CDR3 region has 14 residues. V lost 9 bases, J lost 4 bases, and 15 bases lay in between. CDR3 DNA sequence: TGTGCCAGTATAGGCAGGGTTCGCACCGGGGAGCTGTTTTTT. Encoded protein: CASIGRVRTGELFF.

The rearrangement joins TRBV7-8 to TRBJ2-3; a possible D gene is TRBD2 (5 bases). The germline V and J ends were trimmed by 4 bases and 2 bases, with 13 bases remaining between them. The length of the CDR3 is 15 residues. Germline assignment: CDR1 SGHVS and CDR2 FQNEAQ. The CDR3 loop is CASSSSARDTDTQYF. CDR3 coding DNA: TGTGCCAGCAGCTCTTCCGCCCGGGACACAGATACGCAGTATTTT.

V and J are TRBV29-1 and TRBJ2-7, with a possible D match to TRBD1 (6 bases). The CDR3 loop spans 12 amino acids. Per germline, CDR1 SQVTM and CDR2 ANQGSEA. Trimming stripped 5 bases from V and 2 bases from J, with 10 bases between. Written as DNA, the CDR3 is TGCAGCGTTACAGGGATCACCTACGAGCAGTACTTC. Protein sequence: CSVTGITYEQYF.

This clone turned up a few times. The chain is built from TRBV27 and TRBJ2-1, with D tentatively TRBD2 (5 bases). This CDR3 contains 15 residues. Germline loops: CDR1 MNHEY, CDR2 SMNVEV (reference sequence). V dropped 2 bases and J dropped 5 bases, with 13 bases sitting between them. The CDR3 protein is CASSLGLDLDNEQFF. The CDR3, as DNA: TGTGCCAGCAGTTTAGGACTTGATCTCGACAATGAGCAGTTCTTC.

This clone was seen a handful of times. This CDR3 is CSAGTENQPQHF. In nucleotides, the CDR3 is TGCAGCGCCGGGACAGAAAATCAGCCCCAGCATTTT. The chain carries TRBV29-1 and TRBJ1-5; 7 bases match TRBD1. The CDR3 sequence is 12 residues long. The V gene's germline CDR1 is SQVTM and CDR2 ANQGSEA. Trimming cost V 7 bases and J 4 bases; bases outside gene matches: 4.

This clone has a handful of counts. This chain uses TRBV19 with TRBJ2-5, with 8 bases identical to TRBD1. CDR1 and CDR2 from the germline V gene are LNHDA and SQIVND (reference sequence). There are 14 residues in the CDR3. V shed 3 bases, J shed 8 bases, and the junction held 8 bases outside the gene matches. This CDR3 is CASSMPGGLGTQYF. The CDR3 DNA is TGTGCCAGTAGTATGCCAGGGGGCCTAGGTACCCAGTACTTC.

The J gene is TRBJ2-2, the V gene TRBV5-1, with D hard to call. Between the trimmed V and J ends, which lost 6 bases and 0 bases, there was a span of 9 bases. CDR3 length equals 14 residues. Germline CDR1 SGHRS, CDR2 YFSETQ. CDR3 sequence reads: CASIDTANTGELFF. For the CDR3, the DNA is TGCGCCAGCATTGATACTGCGAACACCGGGGAGCTGTTTTTT.

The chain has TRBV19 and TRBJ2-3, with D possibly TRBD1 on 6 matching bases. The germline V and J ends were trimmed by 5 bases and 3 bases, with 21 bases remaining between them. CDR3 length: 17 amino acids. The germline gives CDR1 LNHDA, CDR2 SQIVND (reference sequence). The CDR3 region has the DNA TGTGCCAGTAGTCTGGGGGCTGGGTCACCAGGTACAGATACGCAGTATTTT. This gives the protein CASSLGAGSPGTDTQYF. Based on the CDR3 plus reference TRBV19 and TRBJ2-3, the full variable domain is DGGITQSPKYLFRKEGQNVTLSCEQNLNHDAMYWYRQDPGQGLRLIYYSQIVNDFQKGDIAEGYSVSREKKESFPLTVTSAQKNPTAFYLCASSLGAGSPGTDTQYFGPGTRLTVL.